The 16 T cell receptor beta chains in this list originate from one sample, sequenced in a study of blood T cell repertoires in COVID-19. Profiling relied on immunoSEQ multiplex PCR, and the TCRdb table lists in-frame clones only, not all of them. The sample contains hundreds of thousands of clones, roughly 89% of which appear only once. The sequenced material came from PBMCs or T cells enriched from blood (not recorded which). The receptor source for this set is a woman aged 30 to 39 who had recovered from COVID-19.

The rearrangement joins TRBV2 to TRBJ2-3; tentative D call: TRBD2 (5 bases). The CDR3 spans 12 residues. From germline, CDR1 is SNHLY and CDR2 FYNNEI. V lost 6 bases to trimming and J lost 2 bases, with 6 bases between them. The CDR3 region is CASRDFTDTQYF. In nucleotides, the CDR3 is TGTGCCAGCAGGGACTTCACAGATACGCAGTATTTT. Looking up the rest from reference TRBV2 and TRBJ2-3 gives the full variable domain: EPEVTQTPSHQVTQMGQEVILRCVPISNHLYFYWYRQILGQKVEFLVSFYNNEISEKSEIFDDQFSVERPDGSNFTLKIRSTKLEDSAMYFCASRDFTDTQYFGPGTRLTVL.

A single count supports this clone. The V gene is TRBV4-2, the J gene TRBJ2-1; TRBD2 agrees at 12 bases. The CDR3 extends over 18 amino acids. The V gene's germline CDR1 is LGHNA and CDR2 YNFKEQ. V lost 3 bases, J lost 5 bases, and 11 bases stayed unmatched. The CDR3 here is CASSHRLAGVRVNNEQFF. The CDR3 DNA reads TGTGCCAGCAGCCATCGACTAGCGGGAGTACGGGTGAACAATGAGCAGTTCTTC.

This chain links TRBV2 with TRBJ2-1; D might be TRBD1 (6 bases). Trimming left V 3 bases short and J 13 bases short, with 13 bases between. Germline V CDR1 and CDR2: SNHLY, FYNNEI. This CDR3 contains 12 residues. The CDR3 spells CASSDNQGTQFF. DNA for the CDR3: TGTGCCAGCAGTGATAACCAGGGGACCCAGTTCTTC.

The V gene is TRBV19, the J gene TRBJ2-2; 8 bases line up with TRBD1. V dropped 4 bases and J dropped 7; count of bases not matched to a gene: 8. The CDR3 spans 15 residues. Germline V lookup: CDR1 LNHDA, CDR2 SQIVND (reference sequence). CDR3 nucleotide sequence: TGTGCCAGTAGTAAAATCGGACAGGGAAGCGGGGAGCTGTTTTTT. Amino acid sequence: CASSKIGQGSGELFF.

This clone appeared a single time. V gene TRBV7-2 combines with J gene TRBJ2-2; the D gene is possibly TRBD2 (5 bases). The length of the CDR3 is 15 residues. V dropped 8 bases and J dropped 0 bases, with 13 bases sitting between them. Per germline, CDR1 SGHTA and CDR2 FQGNSA. CDR3 nucleotides: TGTGCCAGCGCATCGAGGACTCCGAACACCGGGGAGCTGTTTTTT. It specifies CASASRTPNTGELFF.

The chain links TRBV28 to TRBJ2-7; D gene uncertain. Trimming took 6 bases from V and 7 from J, leaving 16 bases between them. Germline CDR1 and CDR2: MDHEN and SYDVKM. This CDR3 has 13 amino acids. CDR3 sequence: CASSPFEPWEQYF. CDR3 DNA: TGTGCCAGCAGCCCCTTTGAGCCGTGGGAGCAGTACTTC.

V usage is TRBV9 and J usage is TRBJ1-2, with 9 bases aligning to TRBD1. The length of the CDR3 is 16 residues. Germline V gene sequence: CDR1 SGDLS, CDR2 YYNGEE. Unmatched junction bases numbered 13, after V lost 7 bases and J lost 3 bases. CDR3 residues: CASQTGGIRVDYGYTF. CDR3 sequence (DNA): TGTGCCAGCCAGACAGGGGGTATCCGTGTAGACTATGGCTACACCTTC.

This clone has only a few counts. The chain links TRBV21-1 to TRBJ2-5; the D call TRBD1 from the table was never checked on the DNA. TRBV21-1 is labeled a pseudogene. CDR3 length: 14 amino acids. In DNA, the CDR3 is TGTGCCAGCAGCCACTGGACAGACCAAGAGACCCAGTACTTC. It encodes CASSHWTDQETQYF.

The chain couples TRBV4-3 to TRBJ1-2, with a tentative D call TRBD1 (6 bases). The CDR3 loop spans 15 amino acids. Germline V gene sequence: CDR1 LGHNA, CDR2 YSLEER. Trimming took 4 bases from V and 1 from J, leaving 13 bases between them. The CDR3 coding sequence is TGCGCCAGCAGCCCACGGACAGTCGATAACTATGGCTACACCTTC. It specifies CASSPRTVDNYGYTF.

There are a few counts of this clone. The chain uses TRBV9 and TRBJ2-2; 8 bases align to TRBD1. With V trimmed by 0 bases and J by 5 bases, 9 bases remained unmatched. This CDR3 spans 17 amino acids. The germline V gene encodes CDR1 SGDLS and CDR2 YYNGEE. Here the CDR3 DNA reads TGTGCCAGCAGCGTAGAGGGCAGGGGGCTTGGGACCGGGGAGCTGTTTTTT. It codes for CASSVEGRGLGTGELFF.

The chain carries TRBV7-2 and TRBJ2-7, with D unclear. Trimming stripped 0 bases from V and 3 bases from J, with 6 bases between. The length of the CDR3 is 13 residues. CDR1 SGHTA and CDR2 FQGNSA come from the germline V gene. CDR3 nucleotide sequence: TGTGCCAGCAGCTTAGCCGGTCGCTACGAGCAGTACTTC. Protein product: CASSLAGRYEQYF. The variable domain in full, completed from reference TRBV7-2 and TRBJ2-7, reads GAGVSQSPSNKVTEKGKDVELRCDPISGHTALYWYRQSLGQGLEFLIYFQGNSAPDKSGLPSDRFSAERTGGSVSTLTIQRTQQEDSAVYLCASSLAGRYEQYFGPGTRLTVT.

The chain couples TRBV12-3 or TRBV12-4 to TRBJ2-1; 7 bases agree with TRBD2. The CDR3 is 12 amino acids. After removal of 8 bases from V and 8 bases from J, the junction contained 6 bases not matched to a gene. CDR3 in DNA: TGTGCCAGCGCGATCCGGGGGGATGAGCAGTTCTTC. It encodes CASAIRGDEQFF.

The rearrangement joins TRBV7-9 to TRBJ2-1, with TRBD2 matching over 7 bases. With 7 bases clipped from V and 5 bases from J, the junction kept 5 bases outside the gene matches. CDR1 and CDR2 from the germline V gene are SEHNR and FQNEAQ (reference sequence). This CDR3 contains 13 residues. The CDR3 DNA reads TGTGCCAGCACCTGGGGGGGGGACAATGAGCAGTTCTTC. This sequence encodes CASTWGGDNEQFF. The whole variable domain, remainder taken from reference TRBV7-9 and TRBJ2-1, is DTGVSQNPRHKITKRGQNVTFRCDPISEHNRLYWYRQTLGQGPEFLTYFQNEAQLEKSRLLSDRFSAERPKGSFSTLEIQRTEQGDSAMYLCASTWGGDNEQFFGPGTRLTVL.

The chain recombines TRBV11-1 with TRBJ1-1; 8 positions match TRBD1. CDR3 length: 16 amino acids. Looked up from germline, CDR1 is SGHAT and CDR2 is FQDESV (reference sequence). V trimming: 5 bases; J trimming: 1 base; junction bases outside the gene matches: 9. CDR3 residues: CASSHQLTGENTEAFF. Written as DNA, the CDR3 is TGTGCCAGCAGCCACCAACTGACAGGGGAGAACACTGAAGCTTTCTTT.

The chain recombines TRBV19 with TRBJ2-5, with D tentatively TRBD2 (6 bases). V lost 5 bases to trimming and J lost 2 bases, with 18 bases between them. There are 16 residues in the CDR3. From germline, CDR1 is LNHDA and CDR2 SQIVND (reference sequence). CDR3 bases: TGTGCCAGTAGTCCCGACCGGGACTTAATTCAAGAGACCCAGTACTTC. Amino acid sequence: CASSPDRDLIQETQYF.

This rearrangement joins TRBV5-1 to TRBJ2-3; the D gene is possibly TRBD1 (6 bases). Germline CDR1 SGHRS, CDR2 YFSETQ. CDR3 size: 16 residues. V dropped 3 bases and J dropped 0 bases, with 14 bases sitting between them. CDR3 sequence (DNA): TGCGCCAGCAGCTCCCCGAAGGGGGTAAGCACAGATACGCAGTATTTT. It specifies CASSSPKGVSTDTQYF.